These T cell receptor beta chains were read from a single sample in a study of radiation and T cells in renal cell carcinoma. Clones were read by immunoSEQ multiplex PCR, and TCRdb kept only the in-frame ones, dropping some. The sample consists of 10,000 to 12,000 clones, 58% of them appearing once. Sequencing used tumor tissue, obtained from a patient whose treatment was nephrectomy without radiotherapy. Source of these receptors: a man aged 35-49 years with renal cell carcinoma. Each CDR3 is given with its conserved first and last residue. A D gene is named only where the DNA matches it firmly. Not all rows give a size; the values are once, few, many and, for expanded clones, a class.

v_gene	len	abundance	d_gene	j_gene	CDR3nt	CDR3aa
TRBV10-2	19	few	TRBD2	TRBJ2-2	TGCGCCAGCGGGATCGTTCTAGCGGGAGGCCGACCGAACACCGGGGAGCTGTTTTTT	CASGIVLAGGRPNTGELFF
TRBV5-1	15	large	TRBD1	TRBJ1-1	TGCGCCAGCAGCAATACAGGGGCGGAGAACACTGAAGCTTTCTTT	CASSNTGAENTEAFF
TRBV6-4	15	few	-	TRBJ1-3	TGTGCCAGCAGTGACTCCTCAGGGGATGGAAACACCATATATTTT	CASSDSSGDGNTIYF
TRBV2	15	-	TRBD2	TRBJ2-1	TGTGCCAGCAGTGAAATCCGCCTAGCGGGAGGTGAGCAGTTCTTC	CASSEIRLAGGEQFF
TRBV29-1	13	-	-	TRBJ1-1	TGCAGCGTTGATCGGGCAGGGACCACTGAAGCTTTCTTT	CSVDRAGTTEAFF
TRBV7-2	13	once	-	TRBJ2-5	TGTGCCAGCAGCTTAGAGGGGCGGAGGGCCCAGTACTTC	CASSLEGRRAQYF
TRBV5-6	14	-	-	TRBJ1-2	TGTGCCAGCAGCACCGGAACAGGGAACTATGGCTACACCTTC	CASSTGTGNYGYTF
TRBV7-9	15	medium-sized	-	TRBJ2-3	TGTGCCAGCAGCTTATCGGAGGCCGGCACAGATACGCAGTATTTT	CASSLSEAGTDTQYF
TRBV9	16	-	-	TRBJ2-3	TGTGCCAGCAGCTTAGGCCTGCCGGGGGTCACAGATACGCAGTATTTT	CASSLGLPGVTDTQYF
TRBV7-9	15	few	TRBD2	TRBJ2-5	TGTGCCAGCAGCTGGGGACTAGCGGGAGGGGAGACCCAGTACTTC	CASSWGLAGGETQYF
TRBV19	11	-	-	TRBJ2-3	TGTGCCAGTAGTAGACAATATACGCAGTATTTT	CASSRQYTQYF
TRBV21-1	15	-	-	TRBJ1-1	TGTGCCAAACCGGGACATCATGGGGAGACGACTGAAGCTTTCTTT	CAKPGHHGETTEAFF
TRBV28	15	-	TRBD1	TRBJ1-5	TGTGCCAGCAGCCTCGGACAGGGGTATAGGCAGCCCCAGCATTTT	CASSLGQGYRQPQHF
TRBV4-3	15	-	-	TRBJ2-3	TGCGCCAGCGGATGGGGGGTGTGGGCCACAGATACGCAGTATTTT	CASGWGVWATDTQYF
TRBV2	15	-	-	TRBJ2-6	TGTGCCAGCAGTGTAGGTCCCTCTGGGGCCAACGTCCTGACTTTC	CASSVGPSGANVLTF
TRBV27	12	few	-	TRBJ2-7	TGTGCCAGCGGATCCAGGGGCGGCGAGCAGTACTTC	CASGSRGGEQYF
TRBV19	17	-	TRBD2	TRBJ2-5	TGTGCCAGTAGTCGGCAACTAGCGGGAGGGCCATTAGAGACCCAGTACTTC	CASSRQLAGGPLETQYF
TRBV19	13	-	-	TRBJ1-1	TGTGCCAGTAGTATATCCAGGAACACTGAAGCTTTCTTT	CASSISRNTEAFF
TRBV5-1	12	few	-	TRBJ2-1	TGCGCCAGCAGCATGGATAGAGATGAGCAGTTCTTC	CASSMDRDEQFF
TRBV6-5	13	-	-	TRBJ2-5	TGTGCCACCTCCCGGGACTTGGGGGAGACCCAGTACTTC	CATSRDLGETQYF
TRBV19	15	once	-	TRBJ1-5	TGTGCCAGTAGTATGTGGGGAGGGGGCAATCAGCCCCAGCATTTT	CASSMWGGGNQPQHF
TRBV7-9	15	-	TRBD1	TRBJ2-7	TGTGCCAGCAGCCCGGGACAGGGGGTTTCCTACGAGCAGTACTTC	CASSPGQGVSYEQYF
TRBV19	16	-	TRBD2	TRBJ2-1	TGTGCCAGTAGTATATCGGATAGCGGGCCCTACAATGAGCAGTTCTTC	CASSISDSGPYNEQFF
TRBV15	16	-	TRBD1	TRBJ2-1	TGTGCCACCAGCACCCGACAGGGGGCGATTCACAATGAGCAGTTCTTC	CATSTRQGAIHNEQFF
TRBV19	13	-	-	TRBJ1-2	TGTGCCAGTAGTTCCTCAGGGTACGATGGCTACACCTTC	CASSSSGYDGYTF
TRBV28	18	once	TRBD1	TRBJ2-6	TGTGCCAGCACAACATCCGGGACAGGGTTAATTGGGGCCAACGTCCTGACTTTC	CASTTSGTGLIGANVLTF
TRBV9	12	few	-	TRBJ1-1	TGTGCCAGCAGCCCTGGGAGCGCTGAAGCTTTCTTT	CASSPGSAEAFF
TRBV7-7	20	-	-	TRBJ2-1	TGTGCTAGCAGCATATCTCTGTCGGTTAAAAGGTGGAGCTCCTACAATGAGCAGTTCTTC	CASSISLSVKRWSSYNEQFF
TRBV9	17	once	TRBD1	TRBJ2-3	TGTGCCAGCAGCGTAGCACAGGGGTTGGATATCACAGATACGCAGTATTTT	CASSVAQGLDITDTQYF
TRBV10-3	15	-	TRBD2	TRBJ2-1	TGTGCCATCAGGGAGAGACTAGCGGGGGAGAATGAGCAGTTCTTC	CAIRERLAGENEQFF
TRBV6-5	13	-	-	TRBJ1-1	TGTGCCAGCCTCCGTACAGGGAACACTGAAGCTTTCTTT	CASLRTGNTEAFF
TRBV11-3	15	-	-	TRBJ1-1	TGTGCCAGCAGCTTAGAGGGTCCAGATTTCACTGAAGCTTTCTTT	CASSLEGPDFTEAFF
TRBV5-1	14	-	-	TRBJ2-3	TGCGCCAGCGGGCCAGGAATTTCCACAGATACGCAGTATTTT	CASGPGISTDTQYF
TRBV4-3	13	-	-	TRBJ2-7	TGCGCCAGCAGCCAAGGGACATCCTACGAGCAGTACTTC	CASSQGTSYEQYF
TRBV7-2	15	-	-	TRBJ1-5	TGTGCCAGCAGCCCGGGGGGGAGTAGCAATCAGCCCCAGCATTTT	CASSPGGSSNQPQHF
TRBV13	18	-	-	TRBJ2-3	TGTGCCAGCAGCTTAGCGGATCTCCGTGGGTCCGGCACAGATACGCAGTATTTT	CASSLADLRGSGTDTQYF
TRBV7-2	15	-	TRBD1	TRBJ1-2	TGTGCCAGCAGCTCCCCCGGGACAGGACTCTATGGCTACACCTTC	CASSSPGTGLYGYTF
TRBV7-8	15	-	-	TRBJ1-3	TGTGCCAGCACTGAAGGACGGGGCCCTGGAAACACCATATATTTT	CASTEGRGPGNTIYF
TRBV11-3	12	-	-	TRBJ1-3	TGTGCCAGCAGCAAACAGGGAAACACCATATATTTT	CASSKQGNTIYF
TRBV30	14	-	-	TRBJ2-5	TGTGCCTGGAGTCCTTCCGGGGTTCAAGAGACCCAGTACTTC	CAWSPSGVQETQYF
TRBV7-2	18	-	TRBD2	TRBJ2-3	TGTGCCAGCAGCTTGCAGGCTAGCGGGATTAGCGGCACAGATACGCAGTATTTT	CASSLQASGISGTDTQYF